A single sample is the source of the 11 T cell receptor beta chains below, sequenced in a study of cytotoxic CD8 clonotypes in ibrutinib-treated CLL. Clones were read by immunoSEQ multiplex PCR, and TCRdb kept only the in-frame ones, dropping some. In the table there are more than 85,000 clones, around 80% of which are singletons. The sequences come from PBMCs, collected after 12 months of ibrutinib treatment. Receptors were obtained from a human donor with chronic lymphocytic leukemia.

The J gene is TRBJ2-3, the V gene TRBV19; 7 bases agree with TRBD2. The germline V gene encodes CDR1 LNHDA and CDR2 SQIVND (reference sequence). This CDR3 region has 15 residues. Losses at the gene ends were 3 bases for V and 4 bases for J; bases not matched to a gene: 7. The CDR3 DNA follows: TGTGCCAGTAGTATCGGTAGGGAGGGTTCAGATACGCAGTATTTT. The encoded protein is CASSIGREGSDTQYF.

V and J are TRBV6-1 and TRBJ2-2; tentatively, D is TRBD1 (6 bases). The V end was cut by 5 bases, the J end by 5 bases, with 18 bases between. Germline lookup yields CDR1 MNHNS and CDR2 SASEGT. The CDR3 totals 16 residues. In nucleotides, the CDR3 is TGTGCCAGCAGTAAAGGGGGTGGGACGGATACCGGGGAGCTGTTTTTT. Translating gives CASSKGGGTDTGELFF.

This clone has just a few counts. This chain connects TRBV4-1 to TRBJ1-6; D perhaps matches TRBD1 (5 bases). The CDR3 is 16 residues long. The ends were cut back, 1 base at V and 10 bases at J, with 17 bases in the middle. Looked up from germline, CDR1 is MGHRA and CDR2 is YSYEKL. The DNA for the CDR3 is TGCGCCAGCAGCCAAGGGGCTGAGACAGTGCGGTCACCCCTCCACTTT. It encodes CASSQGAETVRSPLHF.

This clone was seen a single time. The chain links TRBV25-1 to TRBJ2-7; D is possibly TRBD1 (6 bases). The germline CDR1 and CDR2 sequences are MGHDK and SYGVNS. V was pared by 3 bases and J by 4 bases, with 13 bases between. There are 14 residues in the CDR3. CDR3 region: CASSDTGKVYEQYF. The DNA for the CDR3 is TGTGCCAGCAGTGATACAGGGAAGGTTTACGAGCAGTACTTC.

This clone is medium-sized (0.01 to 0.1%) within its sample. The J gene is TRBJ2-1, the V gene TRBV5-4; D is ambiguous. Germline V CDR1 and CDR2: SGHNT, YYREEE (reference sequence). Between the trimmed V and J ends, which lost 4 bases and 8 bases, there was a span of 16 bases. This CDR3 has 14 residues. CDR3 region: CASSRSLVRYEQFF. The CDR3 bases are TGTGCCAGCAGCCGATCTCTAGTACGCTATGAGCAGTTCTTC.

The genes are TRBV4-1 and TRBJ2-6; D call uncertain. Germline-derived CDR1 and CDR2 are MGHRA and YSYEKL. Trimming removed 0 bases at V and 2 bases at J, with 8 bases between. This CDR3 contains 16 residues. The CDR3 region is CASSQDFPPGANVLTF. The CDR3 DNA reads TGCGCCAGCAGCCAAGATTTTCCTCCTGGGGCCAACGTCCTGACTTTC.

This clone was observed at least ten times. This rearrangement joins TRBV19 to TRBJ1-2; D gene ambiguous. Germline V gene data show CDR1 as LNHDA and CDR2 as SQIVND (reference sequence). The CDR3 length is 12 residues. V was pared by 4 bases and J by 3 bases, with 6 bases between. The CDR3 DNA reads TGTGCCAGTAGTAGGAGGGACTATGGCTACACCTTC. Amino acids: CASSRRDYGYTF.

The V call is TRBV7-3, the J call TRBJ1-2, with 10 bases that match TRBD1. The germline gives CDR1 SGHTA, CDR2 FQGTGA. There are 15 residues in the CDR3. Trimming took 2 bases from V and 7 from J; bases not matched to a gene: 7. CDR3 residues: CASSLGTGAVFGYTF. CDR3 coding DNA: TGTGCCAGCAGCTTAGGGACAGGGGCTGTGTTTGGCTACACCTTC.

The CDR3 is CASSLATGRGTEAFF. The CDR3 DNA reads TGTGCCAGCAGCTTAGCGACAGGGAGGGGAACTGAAGCTTTCTTT. The chain links TRBV11-3 to TRBJ1-1; 7 bases agree with TRBD1. CDR1 is SGHNT, CDR2 YENEEA, per germline. V shed 1 base and J 5 bases; nucleotides not matched to a gene: 7. The CDR3 is made up of 15 amino acids. Full variable domain (remainder filled in from reference TRBV11-3 and TRBJ1-1): EAGVVQSPRYKIIEKKQPVAFWCNPISGHNTLYWYLQNLGQGPELLIRYENEEAVDDSQLPKDRFSAERLKGVDSTLKIQPAELGDSAVYLCASSLATGRGTEAFFGQGTRLTVV.

The rearrangement joins TRBV7-3 to TRBJ2-1; the match to TRBD2 covers 15 bases. This CDR3 is 15 amino acids long. V shed 2 bases and J 8 bases; nucleotides not matched to a gene: 1. Germline V gene data show CDR1 as SGHTA and CDR2 as FQGTGA. The CDR3 spells CASSLGTSGGYEQFF. For the CDR3, the DNA is TGTGCCAGCAGCTTAGGGACTAGCGGGGGGTATGAGCAGTTCTTC.

In this sample, this clone turned up a few times. V is TRBV5-1 and J is TRBJ2-7; TRBD1 aligns across 8 bases. Trimming removed 3 bases from V and 3 bases from J; junction bases left unmatched: 8. Germline V gives CDR1 SGHRS, CDR2 YFSETQ. The CDR3 extends over 15 amino acids. The DNA for the CDR3 is TGCGCCAGCAGCTCCGGTGGGGGACAGGACTACGAGCAGTACTTC. Amino acids: CASSSGGGQDYEQYF.